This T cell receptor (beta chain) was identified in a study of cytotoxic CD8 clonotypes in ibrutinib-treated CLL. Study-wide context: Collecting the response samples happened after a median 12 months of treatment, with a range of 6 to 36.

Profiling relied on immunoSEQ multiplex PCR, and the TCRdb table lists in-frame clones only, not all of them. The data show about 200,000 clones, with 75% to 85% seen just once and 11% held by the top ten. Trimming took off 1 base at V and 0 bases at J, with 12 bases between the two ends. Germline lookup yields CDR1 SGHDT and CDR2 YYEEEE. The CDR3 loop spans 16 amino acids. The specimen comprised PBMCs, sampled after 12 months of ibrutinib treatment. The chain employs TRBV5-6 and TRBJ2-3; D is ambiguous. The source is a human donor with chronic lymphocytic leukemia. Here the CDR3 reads CASSLRVWPSTDTQYF. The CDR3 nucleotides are TGTGCCAGCAGCTTGAGGGTTTGGCCTAGCACAGATACGCAGTATTTT.